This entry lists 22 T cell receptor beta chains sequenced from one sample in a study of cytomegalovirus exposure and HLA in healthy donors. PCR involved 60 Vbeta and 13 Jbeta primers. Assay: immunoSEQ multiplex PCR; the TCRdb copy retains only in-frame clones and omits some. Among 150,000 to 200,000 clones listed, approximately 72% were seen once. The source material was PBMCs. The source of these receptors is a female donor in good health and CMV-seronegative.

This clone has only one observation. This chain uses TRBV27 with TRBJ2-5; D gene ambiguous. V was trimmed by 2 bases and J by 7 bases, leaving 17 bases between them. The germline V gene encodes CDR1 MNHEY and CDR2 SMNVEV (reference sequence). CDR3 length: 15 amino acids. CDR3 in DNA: TGTGCCAGCAGTTTAGTGGCCCGCGGCCACGGGACCCAGTACTTC. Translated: CASSLVARGHGTQYF.

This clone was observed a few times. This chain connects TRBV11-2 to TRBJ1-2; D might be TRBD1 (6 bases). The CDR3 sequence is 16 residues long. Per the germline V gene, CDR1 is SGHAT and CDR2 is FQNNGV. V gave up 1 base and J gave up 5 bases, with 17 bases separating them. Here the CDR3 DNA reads TGTGCCAGCAGCTTAGCTGAGGGGGGGTCAGGGTATGGCTACACCTTC. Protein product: CASSLAEGGSGYGYTF.

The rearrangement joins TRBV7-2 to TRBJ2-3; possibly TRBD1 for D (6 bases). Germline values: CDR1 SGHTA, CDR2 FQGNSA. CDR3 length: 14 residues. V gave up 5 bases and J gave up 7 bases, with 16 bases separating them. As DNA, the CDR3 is TGTGCCAGCAGCCAAGACAGGATGTTGAATACGCAGTATTTT. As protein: CASSQDRMLNTQYF. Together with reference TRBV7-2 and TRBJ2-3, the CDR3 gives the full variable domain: GAGVSQSPSNKVTEKGKDVELRCDPISGHTALYWYRQSLGQGLEFLIYFQGNSAPDKSGLPSDRFSAERTGGSVSTLTIQRTQQEDSAVYLCASSQDRMLNTQYFGPGTRLTVL.

The CDR3: CASSLNPPGSSYNEQFF. The DNA for the CDR3 is TGTGCCAGCAGCTTAAACCCGCCGGGAAGCTCCTACAATGAGCAGTTCTTC. The chain joins TRBV7-3 to TRBJ2-1; TRBD2 might be the D (5 bases). In germline, CDR1 is SGHTA, CDR2 FQGTGA. V was trimmed by 1 base and J by 0 bases, leaving 13 bases between them. The CDR3 sequence is 17 residues long. Filled out from reference TRBV7-3 and TRBJ2-1, the complete variable domain reads GAGVSQTPSNKVTEKGKYVELRCDPISGHTALYWYRQSLGQGPEFLIYFQGTGAADDSGLPNDRFFAVRPEGSVSTLKIQRTERGDSAVYLCASSLNPPGSSYNEQFFGPGTRLTVL.

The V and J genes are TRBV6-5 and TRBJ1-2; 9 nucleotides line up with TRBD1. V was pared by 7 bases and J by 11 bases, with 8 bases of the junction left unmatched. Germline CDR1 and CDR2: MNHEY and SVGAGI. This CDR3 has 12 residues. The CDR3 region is CASTPGQGLYTF. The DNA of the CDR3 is TGTGCCAGCACTCCGGGACAGGGATTGTACACCTTC.

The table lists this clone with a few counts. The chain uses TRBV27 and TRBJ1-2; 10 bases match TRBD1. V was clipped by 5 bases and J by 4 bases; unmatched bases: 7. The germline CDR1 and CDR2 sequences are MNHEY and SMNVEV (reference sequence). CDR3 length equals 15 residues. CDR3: CASSSDRGRIYGYTF. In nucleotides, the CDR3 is TGTGCCAGCAGTAGCGACAGGGGGCGCATCTATGGCTACACCTTC.

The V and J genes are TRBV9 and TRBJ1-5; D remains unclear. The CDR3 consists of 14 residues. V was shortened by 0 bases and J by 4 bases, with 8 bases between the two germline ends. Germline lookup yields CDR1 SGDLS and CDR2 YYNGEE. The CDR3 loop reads CASSVGTENQPQHF. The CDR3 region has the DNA TGTGCCAGCAGCGTAGGCACAGAAAATCAGCCCCAGCATTTT.

The CDR3 sequence is CASSPRGTDTYEQYF. In DNA form, the CDR3 reads TGTGCCAGCTCACCACGGGGGACAGATACCTACGAGCAGTACTTC. The chain joins TRBV18 to TRBJ2-5, with 7 bases fitting TRBD1. The DNA end is more similar to TRBJ2-7, so the J call may be wrong. This CDR3 comprises 15 residues. Looked up from germline, CDR1 is KGHSH and CDR2 is LQKENI.

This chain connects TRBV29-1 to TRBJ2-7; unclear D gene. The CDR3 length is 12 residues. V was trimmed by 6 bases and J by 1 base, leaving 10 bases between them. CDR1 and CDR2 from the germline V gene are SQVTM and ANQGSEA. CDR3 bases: TGCAGCGTCCTTCAACAGTCCTACGAGCAGTACTTC. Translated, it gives CSVLQQSYEQYF.

This CDR3 reads CASKLAGGAYEQYF. For the CDR3, the DNA is TGTGCCAGCAAGCTAGCGGGTGGGGCCTACGAGCAGTACTTC. The rearrangement uses TRBV7-8 and TRBJ2-7, with 8 bases identical to TRBD2. The CDR3 has 14 amino acids. The germline gives CDR1 SGHVS, CDR2 FQNEAQ. Trimming took 7 bases from V and 2 from J; bases not matched to a gene: 7.

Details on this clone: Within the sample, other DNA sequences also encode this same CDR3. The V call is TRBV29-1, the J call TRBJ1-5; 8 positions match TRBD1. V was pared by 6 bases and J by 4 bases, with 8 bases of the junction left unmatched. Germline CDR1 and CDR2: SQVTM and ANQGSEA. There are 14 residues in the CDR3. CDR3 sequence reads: CSVQIGTGNQPQHF. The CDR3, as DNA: TGCAGCGTCCAAATTGGGACAGGAAATCAGCCCCAGCATTTT.

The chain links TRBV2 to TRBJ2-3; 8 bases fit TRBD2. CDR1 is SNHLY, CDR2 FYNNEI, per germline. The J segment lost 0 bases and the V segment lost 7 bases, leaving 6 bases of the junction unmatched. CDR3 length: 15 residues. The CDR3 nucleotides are TGTGCCAGCATAGAACTAGCGGCGAGCACAGATACGCAGTATTTT. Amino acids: CASIELAASTDTQYF.

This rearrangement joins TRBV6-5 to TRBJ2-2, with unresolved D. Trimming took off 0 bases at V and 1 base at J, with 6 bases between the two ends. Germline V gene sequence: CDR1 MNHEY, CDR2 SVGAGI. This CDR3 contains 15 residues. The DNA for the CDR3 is TGTGCCAGCAGTTACTCGAGTAGGAACACCGGGGAGCTGTTTTTT. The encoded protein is CASSYSSRNTGELFF.

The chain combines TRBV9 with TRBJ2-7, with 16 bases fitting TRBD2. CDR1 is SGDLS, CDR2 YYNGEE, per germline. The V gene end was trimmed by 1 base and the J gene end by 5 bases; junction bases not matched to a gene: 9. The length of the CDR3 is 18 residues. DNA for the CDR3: TGTGCCAGCAGCGTAACGGGACTAGCGGGAGGGCCAGGCCACGAGCAGTACTTC. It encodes CASSVTGLAGGPGHEQYF.

CDR3 nucleotide sequence: TGTGCCAGCAGAACGAGCCTCGTTAGCCGCTCCTACGAGCAGTACTTC. It codes for CASRTSLVSRSYEQYF. The chain carries TRBV27 and TRBJ2-7, with D uncertain. Germline loops: CDR1 MNHEY, CDR2 SMNVEV (reference sequence). Trimming removed 6 bases from V and 0 bases from J, with 18 bases in between. CDR3 length: 16 residues.

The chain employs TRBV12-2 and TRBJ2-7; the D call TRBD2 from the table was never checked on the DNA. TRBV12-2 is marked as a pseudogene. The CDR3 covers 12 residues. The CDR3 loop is CASRPGGDEQYF. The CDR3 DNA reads TGTGCAAGTCGCCCCGGGGGGGACGAGCAGTACTTC.

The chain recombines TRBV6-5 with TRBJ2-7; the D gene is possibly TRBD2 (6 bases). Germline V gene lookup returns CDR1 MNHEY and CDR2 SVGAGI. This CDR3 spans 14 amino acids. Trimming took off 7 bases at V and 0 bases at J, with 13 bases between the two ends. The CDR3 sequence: CASKRGTASYEQYF. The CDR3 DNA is TGTGCCAGCAAGCGCGGGACCGCCTCCTACGAGCAGTACTTC.

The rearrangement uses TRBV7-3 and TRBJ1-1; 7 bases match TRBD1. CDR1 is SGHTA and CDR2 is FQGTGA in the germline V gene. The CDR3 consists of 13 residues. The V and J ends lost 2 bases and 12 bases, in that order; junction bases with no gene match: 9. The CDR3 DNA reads TGTGCCAGCAGCTTAGACAGGGCAACAACCACTTTCTTT. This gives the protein CASSLDRATTTFF.

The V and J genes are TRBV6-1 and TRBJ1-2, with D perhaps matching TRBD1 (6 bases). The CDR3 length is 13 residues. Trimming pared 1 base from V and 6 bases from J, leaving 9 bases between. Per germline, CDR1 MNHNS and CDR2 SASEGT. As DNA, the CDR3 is TGTGCCAGCAGTGAAGGGGGGCGGGATGGCTACACCTTC. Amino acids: CASSEGGRDGYTF.

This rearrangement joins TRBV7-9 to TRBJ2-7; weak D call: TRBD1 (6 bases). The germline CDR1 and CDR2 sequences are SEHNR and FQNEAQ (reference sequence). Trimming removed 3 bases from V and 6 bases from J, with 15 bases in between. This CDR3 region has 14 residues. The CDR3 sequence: CASSFGGRGAEQYF. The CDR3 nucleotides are TGTGCCAGCAGCTTCGGTGGCAGGGGAGCCGAGCAGTACTTC.

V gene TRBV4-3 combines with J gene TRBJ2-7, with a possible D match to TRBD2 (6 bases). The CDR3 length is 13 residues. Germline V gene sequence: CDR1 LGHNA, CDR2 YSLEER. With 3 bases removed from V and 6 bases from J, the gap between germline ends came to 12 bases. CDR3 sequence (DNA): TGCGCCAGCAGCCAGGGCGGGATAGGCGAGCAGTACTTC. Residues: CASSQGGIGEQYF.

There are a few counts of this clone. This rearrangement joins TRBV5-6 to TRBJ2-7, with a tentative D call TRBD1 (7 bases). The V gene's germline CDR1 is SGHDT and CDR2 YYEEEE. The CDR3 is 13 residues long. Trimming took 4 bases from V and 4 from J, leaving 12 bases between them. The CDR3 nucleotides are TGTGCCAGCAGCCAGGGGGGAACGTACGAGCAGTACTTC. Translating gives CASSQGGTYEQYF.